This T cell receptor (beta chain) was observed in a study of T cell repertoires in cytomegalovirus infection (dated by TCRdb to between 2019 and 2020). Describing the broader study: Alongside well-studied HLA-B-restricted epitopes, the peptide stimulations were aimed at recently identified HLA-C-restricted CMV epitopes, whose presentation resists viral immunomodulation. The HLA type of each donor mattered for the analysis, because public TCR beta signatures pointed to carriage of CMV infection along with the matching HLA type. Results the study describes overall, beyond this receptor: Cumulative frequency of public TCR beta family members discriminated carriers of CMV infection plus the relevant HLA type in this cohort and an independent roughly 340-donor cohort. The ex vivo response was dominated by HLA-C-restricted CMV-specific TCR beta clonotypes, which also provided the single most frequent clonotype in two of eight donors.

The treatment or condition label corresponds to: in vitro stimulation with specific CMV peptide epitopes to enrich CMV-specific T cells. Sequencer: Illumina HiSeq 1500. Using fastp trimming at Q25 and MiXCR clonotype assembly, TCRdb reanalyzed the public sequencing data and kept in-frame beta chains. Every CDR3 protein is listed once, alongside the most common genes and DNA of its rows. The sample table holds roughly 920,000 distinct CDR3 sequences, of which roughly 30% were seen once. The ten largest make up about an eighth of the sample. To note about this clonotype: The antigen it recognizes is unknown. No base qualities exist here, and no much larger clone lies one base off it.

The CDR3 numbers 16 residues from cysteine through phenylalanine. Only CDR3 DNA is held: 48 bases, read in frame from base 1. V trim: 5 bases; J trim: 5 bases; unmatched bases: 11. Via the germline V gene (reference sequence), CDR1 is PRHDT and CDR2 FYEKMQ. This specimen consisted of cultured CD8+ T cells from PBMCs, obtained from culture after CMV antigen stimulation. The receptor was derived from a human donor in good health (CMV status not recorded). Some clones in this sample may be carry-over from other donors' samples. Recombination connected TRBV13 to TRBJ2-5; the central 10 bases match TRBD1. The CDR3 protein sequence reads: CASSALSGTGVETQYF. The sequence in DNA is TGTGCCAGCAGCGCCCTTTCCGGGACAGGGGTGGAGACCCAGTACTTC.